The present TCR beta chain was sequenced within a study of blood T cell repertoires in COVID-19 (dated by TCRdb to the early 2020s). Regarding the research as a whole: The collaborator samples originated in the United States, Italy and Spain and spanned the acute and convalescent phases of COVID-19. The prospective study material was composed of cDNA or gDNA derived from T cells, B-cell-depleted T cells, or PBMCs. Deeply sampled blood TCRbeta repertoires from subjects exposed to, actively infected with, or recovered from COVID-19 were included in the dataset. The repertoires were made available in a free public database intended to serve as a resource for research on the immune response to SARS-CoV-2. Samples were obtained from the ongoing ImmuneRACE study (first 160 participants) and from roughly 1,300 subjects provided by 6 global collaborators. Nearly every sample came with metadata listing a de-identified subject ID, COVID-19 status, age in years and sex. Where available, HLA class I and class II types were taken from metadata supplied by the sample provider and were not determined by assay-based typing.

Each collaborating institution followed its own protocols to collect whole blood in K2EDTA tubes. For TCRbeta analysis, collaborators shipped samples in one of three forms: frozen whole blood, isolated PBMCs, or DNA extracted from either of those sample types. On this clone: No antigen is known for it. The input lacks base qualities; no much larger clone sits a single base away.

The immunoSEQ Assay, a bias-controlled multiplex PCR, was used to amplify TCRbeta CDR3 regions from genomic DNA. The source study handled its data this way. Within the assay, amplification of reference gene primers was used to estimate how many nucleated cells each sample contained. Sequence reads were collapsed and filtered to measure the absolute abundance of every unique TCRbeta CDR3 rearrangement. Productive Simpson clonality was computed per sample as the square root of Simpson's diversity index over productive rearrangements. Drawn from immuneACCESS, this table holds only the in-frame rearrangements with V and J called that TCRdb kept. Clones are partly lost; checked studies trace under half to an unresolved V gene and leave the rest unexplained. The V and J calls and the clone size are those of that table, but D and trimming were determined from the DNA. The sample yields around 87,000 clones; around four fifths were counted once. The leading ten clones occupy just under 10% of the sample.

Broad study findings and their caveats: How much clinical and demographic metadata was included differed by source and by participant, and the metadata was provided uncurated.

The receptor comes from a woman of 80 years or more with acute or convalescent COVID-19. The specimen was peripheral blood.

Here is the DNA: TGTGCCACCAGTGCCCCGGACAGGGGGCTGGTCTATGGCTACACCTTC. Its translation reads: CATSAPDRGLVYGYTF. The rearranged chain carries TRBV24-1 and TRBJ1-2; 11 nucleotides in the junction match TRBD1. V ends up 5 bases short and J 4 bases short, with an unmatched junction base count of 8. CDR1 and CDR2 (KGHDR, SFDVKD) derive from the germline V gene. The cysteine opens and the phenylalanine closes a CDR3 of 16 amino acids. Solely the CDR3 DNA is kept, with 48 bases framed from the first base.